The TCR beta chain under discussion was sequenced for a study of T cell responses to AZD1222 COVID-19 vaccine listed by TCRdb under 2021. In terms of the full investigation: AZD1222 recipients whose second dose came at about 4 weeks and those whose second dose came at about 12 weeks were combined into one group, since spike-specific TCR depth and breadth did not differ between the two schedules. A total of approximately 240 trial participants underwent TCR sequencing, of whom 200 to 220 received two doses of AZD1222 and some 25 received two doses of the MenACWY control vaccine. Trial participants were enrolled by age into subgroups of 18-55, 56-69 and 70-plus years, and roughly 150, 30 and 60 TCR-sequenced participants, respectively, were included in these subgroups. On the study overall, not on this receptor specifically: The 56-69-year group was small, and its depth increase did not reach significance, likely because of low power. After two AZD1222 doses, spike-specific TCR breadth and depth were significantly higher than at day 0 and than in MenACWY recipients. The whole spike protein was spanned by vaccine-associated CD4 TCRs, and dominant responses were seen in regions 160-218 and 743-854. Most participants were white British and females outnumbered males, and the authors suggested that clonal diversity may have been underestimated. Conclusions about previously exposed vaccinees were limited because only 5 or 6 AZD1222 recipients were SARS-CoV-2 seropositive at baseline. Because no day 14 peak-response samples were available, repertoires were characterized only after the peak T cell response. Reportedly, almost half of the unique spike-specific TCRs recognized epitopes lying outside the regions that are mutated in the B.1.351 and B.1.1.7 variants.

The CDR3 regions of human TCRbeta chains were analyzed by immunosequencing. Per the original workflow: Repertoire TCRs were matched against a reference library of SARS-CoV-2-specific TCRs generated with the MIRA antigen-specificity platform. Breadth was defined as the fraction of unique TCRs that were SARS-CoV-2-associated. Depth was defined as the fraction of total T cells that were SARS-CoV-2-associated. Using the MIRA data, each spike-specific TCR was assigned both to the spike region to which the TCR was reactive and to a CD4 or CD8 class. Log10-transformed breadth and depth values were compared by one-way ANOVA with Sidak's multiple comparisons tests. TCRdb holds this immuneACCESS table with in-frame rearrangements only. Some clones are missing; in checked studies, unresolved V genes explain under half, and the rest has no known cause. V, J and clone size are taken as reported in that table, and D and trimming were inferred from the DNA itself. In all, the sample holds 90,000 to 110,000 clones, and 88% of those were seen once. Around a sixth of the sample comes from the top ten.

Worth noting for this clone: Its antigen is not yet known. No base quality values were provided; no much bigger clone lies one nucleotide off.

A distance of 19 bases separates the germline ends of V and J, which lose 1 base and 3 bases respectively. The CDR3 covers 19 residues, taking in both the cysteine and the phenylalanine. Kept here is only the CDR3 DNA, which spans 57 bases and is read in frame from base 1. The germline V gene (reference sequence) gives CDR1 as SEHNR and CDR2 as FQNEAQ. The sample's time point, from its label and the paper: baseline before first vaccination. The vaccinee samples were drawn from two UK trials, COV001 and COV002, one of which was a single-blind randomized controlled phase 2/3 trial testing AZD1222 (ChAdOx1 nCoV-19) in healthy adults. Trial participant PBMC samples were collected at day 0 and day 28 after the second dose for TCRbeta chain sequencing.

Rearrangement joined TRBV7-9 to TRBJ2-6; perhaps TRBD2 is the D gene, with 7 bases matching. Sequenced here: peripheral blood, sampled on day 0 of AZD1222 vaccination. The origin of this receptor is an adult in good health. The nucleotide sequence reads TGTGCCAGCAGCTTAGTGTCCGGGGGGCAGTCCTTTGGGGCCAACGTCCTGACTTTC. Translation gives CASSLVSGGQSFGANVLTF. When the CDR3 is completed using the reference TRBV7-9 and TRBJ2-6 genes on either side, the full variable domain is DTGVSQNPRHKITKRGQNVTFRCDPISEHNRLYWYRQTLGQGPEFLTYFQNEAQLEKSRLLSDRFSAERPKGSFSTLEIQRTEQGDSAMYLCASSLVSGGQSFGANVLTFGAGSRLTVL.